These 24 T cell receptor beta chains originate from one sample sequenced in a study of blood T cell repertoires in COVID-19. TCRdb keeps only in-frame clones here, not all; method: immunoSEQ multiplex PCR. The sample gives roughly 79,000 clones, about 87% of which show up once; almost 6.5% is in the top ten. The sequencing sample was made of peripheral blood. The receptors come from a woman between 45 and 60 years old with acute or convalescent COVID-19.

This chain uses TRBV5-6 with TRBJ2-7, with D possibly being TRBD1 (6 bases). There are 15 residues in the CDR3. Per germline, CDR1 SGHDT and CDR2 YYEEEE. The V gene lost 2 bases and the J gene lost 3 bases, with 15 bases spanning the gap. In DNA, the CDR3 is TGTGCCAGCAGCTTAAATCAGGGGTGGATCTACGAGCAGTACTTC. Residues: CASSLNQGWIYEQYF.

The V call is TRBV7-2, the J call TRBJ2-1; D may be TRBD2 (7 bases). V lost 6 bases, J lost 0 bases, and 15 bases lay in between. Germline CDR1 and CDR2: SGHTA and FQGNSA. The CDR3 is 16 amino acids. The CDR3 nucleotides are TGTGCCAGCAGTAGGGGGGGCGGGAGCTCCTACAATGAGCAGTTCTTC. This translates into CASSRGGGSSYNEQFF.

This chain uses TRBV27 with TRBJ1-6; 7 bases agree with TRBD1. CDR3 length equals 14 residues. The ends lost 6 bases at V and 8 bases at J; junction bases unmatched: 7. The germline V gene has CDR1 MNHEY and CDR2 SMNVEV (reference sequence). The CDR3 loop is CASRSPGQYSPLHF. The CDR3 DNA reads TGTGCCAGCAGGAGCCCGGGACAGTATTCACCCCTCCACTTT.

The rearrangement uses TRBV3-1 (or the pseudogene TRBV3-2) and TRBJ2-2; D is unresolved. The CDR3 spans 14 residues. The germline V gene has CDR1 LGHDT and CDR2 YNNKEL (reference sequence). Between the trimmed V and J ends, which lost 1 base and 4 bases, there was a span of 7 bases. The CDR3 loop is CASSQGGSTGELFF. The CDR3 region has the DNA TGTGCCAGCAGCCAAGGAGGAAGCACCGGGGAGCTGTTTTTT.

This clone was detected once. CDR3: CAIRKPLDRGGTEAFF. The CDR3 bases are TGCGCCATCCGAAAACCCTTGGACAGGGGGGGTACTGAAGCTTTCTTT. The V gene is TRBV10-1, the J gene TRBJ1-1; TRBD1 aligns across 10 bases. This CDR3 is built from 16 residues. V dropped 10 bases and J dropped 5; count of bases not matched to a gene: 16. The germline V gene encodes CDR1 WNHNN and CDR2 SYGVQD (reference sequence).

CDR3 DNA: TGTGCCAGCAGTTCGACAGGGGGATCACCCCTCCACTTT. Protein product: CASSSTGGSPLHF. V usage is TRBV6-5 and J usage is TRBJ1-6, with 9 bases fitting TRBD1. This CDR3 is built from 13 residues. V gave up 4 bases and J gave up 10 bases; unmatched junction bases: 2. Germline V gene data show CDR1 as MNHEY and CDR2 as SVGAGI.

The gene calls are TRBV6-6 and TRBJ2-5; D call uncertain. The germline CDR1 and CDR2 sequences are MNHNY and SVGAGI (reference sequence). Trimming shortened V by 6 bases and J by 5 bases, and 7 bases separated the two germline ends. The CDR3 totals 11 residues. CDR3 region: CASRNMETQYF. The CDR3 region has the DNA TGTGCCAGCAGAAACATGGAGACCCAGTACTTC.

The rearrangement links TRBV5-4 to TRBJ2-3; 7 bases line up with TRBD2. The germline V gene has CDR1 SGHNT and CDR2 YYREEE (reference sequence). This CDR3 contains 15 residues. V dropped 5 bases and J dropped 3; count of bases not matched to a gene: 9. DNA of the CDR3: TGTGCCAGCAGTTGGTCGGGCGGGAGAACAGATACGCAGTATTTT. Amino acid sequence: CASSWSGGRTDTQYF. The variable domain in full, with the rest retrieved from reference TRBV5-4 and TRBJ2-3, is ETGVTQSPTHLIKTRGQQVTLRCSSQSGHNTVSWYQQALGQGPQFIFQYYREEENGRGNFPPRFSGLQFPNYSSELNVNALELDDSALYLCASSWSGGRTDTQYFGPGTRLTVL.

The J gene is TRBJ1-1, the V gene TRBV28; no firm D call. Trimming took off 8 bases at V and 3 bases at J, with 4 bases between the two ends. CDR1 is MDHEN and CDR2 is SYDVKM in the germline V gene. CDR3 length equals 10 residues. The CDR3: CASGHTEAFF. For the CDR3, the DNA is TGTGCCAGCGGGCACACTGAAGCTTTCTTT.

In its sample, this clone was seen once. The genes are TRBV11-3 and TRBJ2-3, with TRBD2 identical over 10 bases. Germline CDR1 and CDR2: SGHNT and YENEEA. V lost 3 bases, J lost 4 bases, and 1 base stayed unmatched. This CDR3 has 14 residues. The chain's CDR3 is CASSLTSGSDTQYF. CDR3 bases: TGTGCCAGCAGCTTGACTAGCGGGTCAGATACGCAGTATTTT. Drawing the rest from reference TRBV11-3 and TRBJ2-3, the complete variable domain is EAGVVQSPRYKIIEKKQPVAFWCNPISGHNTLYWYLQNLGQGPELLIRYENEEAVDDSQLPKDRFSAERLKGVDSTLKIQPAELGDSAVYLCASSLTSGSDTQYFGPGTRLTVL.

The chain employs TRBV7-3 and TRBJ1-4; D is ambiguous. Trimming pared 5 bases from V and 7 bases from J, leaving 11 bases between. The CDR3 has 13 amino acids. CDR1 and CDR2 from the germline V gene are SGHTA and FQGTGA. In DNA form, the CDR3 reads TGTGCCAGCAGCACGCTCCCCGGTGAAAAACTGTTTTTT. Translation gives CASSTLPGEKLFF.

The V and J genes are TRBV7-9 and TRBJ1-3; maybe TRBD1 (5 bases). V lost 6 bases and J 1 base, leaving 13 bases between the germline ends. Germline V gene data show CDR1 as SEHNR and CDR2 as FQNEAQ (reference sequence). CDR3 length equals 15 residues. The CDR3 bases are TGTGCCAGCAGTGGGGCCTTTCGGTCTGGAAACACCATATATTTT. Amino acid sequence: CASSGAFRSGNTIYF.

V and J are TRBV19 and TRBJ1-1; the D gene is possibly TRBD1 (5 bases). Per the germline V gene, CDR1 is LNHDA and CDR2 is SQIVND (reference sequence). The CDR3 is made up of 14 amino acids. The V and J ends lost 8 bases and 0 bases respectively, with 13 bases between them. The CDR3, as DNA: TGTGCCAGTGTACCGGGACTGATGAACACTGAAGCTTTCTTT. Translation: CASVPGLMNTEAFF.

This chain joins TRBV28 and TRBJ2-1; 10 nucleotides agree with TRBD2. V shed 7 bases, J shed 4 bases, and the junction held 7 bases outside the gene matches. Germline-derived CDR1 and CDR2 are MDHEN and SYDVKM. CDR3 length: 15 amino acids. DNA of the CDR3: TGTGCCAGCATAAAGGGACTAGCGCGATACAATGAGCAGTTCTTC. It encodes CASIKGLARYNEQFF.

The V gene is TRBV7-9, the J gene TRBJ2-1, with TRBD2 identical over 13 bases. Germline V gene sequence: CDR1 SEHNR, CDR2 FQNEAQ (reference sequence). J gave up 8 bases and V 5 bases, and 6 bases lay outside the gene matches. This CDR3 region has 15 residues. CDR3 sequence reads: CASSTGTSGIHEQFF. The CDR3 DNA reads TGTGCCAGCAGCACTGGGACTAGCGGGATTCATGAGCAGTTCTTC.

This chain joins TRBV6-5 and TRBJ1-4; 7 positions agree with TRBD1. Germline-derived CDR1 and CDR2 are MNHEY and SVGAGI. V trimming: 7 bases; J trimming: 4 bases; junction bases outside the gene matches: 6. This CDR3 is built from 14 residues. The CDR3 DNA reads as TGTGCCAGCACCTTTGACAGGGTTAATGAAAAACTGTTTTTT. Translated, it gives CASTFDRVNEKLFF.

V gene TRBV28 combines with J gene TRBJ2-5; D gene ambiguous. The CDR3 has 14 amino acids. V gave up 5 bases and J gave up 5 bases, with 15 bases separating them. The V gene's germline CDR1 is MDHEN and CDR2 SYDVKM. CDR3 residues: CASSPTWAGETQYF. CDR3 sequence (DNA): TGTGCCAGCAGTCCCACTTGGGCTGGGGAGACCCAGTACTTC.

This clone was recorded only once. The chain joins TRBV13 to TRBJ2-2; D not resolved. Germline CDR1 is PRHDT and CDR2 is FYEKMQ (reference sequence). Trimming took off 5 bases at V and 3 bases at J, with 10 bases between the two ends. This CDR3 has 14 amino acids. CDR3 protein: CASSPSRDTGELFF. CDR3 DNA: TGTGCCAGCAGCCCCAGTCGGGACACCGGGGAGCTGTTTTTT.

V gene TRBV9 combines with J gene TRBJ2-3; unclear D gene. Trimming cost V 0 bases and J 6 bases, with 5 bases left between them. Per the germline V gene, CDR1 is SGDLS and CDR2 is YYNGEE. The CDR3 length is 12 residues. CDR3 DNA: TGTGCCAGCAGCGTAGCTATGGATACGCAGTATTTT. As protein: CASSVAMDTQYF.

The V and J genes are TRBV28 and TRBJ2-3; D is unclear. This CDR3 region has 15 residues. The germline V and J ends were trimmed by 3 bases and 0 bases, with 10 bases remaining between them. Germline CDR1 is MDHEN and CDR2 is SYDVKM. CDR3 DNA sequence: TGTGCCAGCAGTTTTCTGCGGTTCAGCACAGATACGCAGTATTTT. Its translation is CASSFLRFSTDTQYF.

The chain has TRBV19 and TRBJ1-3; tentatively, D is TRBD1 (6 bases). V was cut by 9 bases and J by 0 bases, with 12 bases left in between. This CDR3 spans 14 amino acids. The germline gives CDR1 LNHDA, CDR2 SQIVND (reference sequence). The CDR3 reads CASRDTGSGNTIYF. CDR3 coding DNA: TGTGCCAGCCGGGACACGGGCTCTGGAAACACCATATATTTT.

The chain links TRBV6-5 to TRBJ1-2, with 7 bases fitting TRBD1. Germline V CDR1 and CDR2: MNHEY, SVGAGI. Germline trimming cut 8 bases from V and 4 bases from J; bases unmatched to any gene: 10. CDR3 length equals 14 residues. Here the CDR3 reads CASANSGTAYGYTF. The CDR3 bases are TGTGCCAGCGCCAACTCCGGGACAGCCTATGGCTACACCTTC.

CDR3 amino acids: CASSYNQGSYGYTF. Here the CDR3 DNA reads TGTGCCAGCAGTTACAATCAGGGATCCTATGGCTACACCTTC. The V call is TRBV6-5, the J call TRBJ1-2, with D possibly being TRBD1 (5 bases). Germline CDR1 is MNHEY and CDR2 is SVGAGI. There are 14 residues in the CDR3. V lost 2 bases, J lost 4 bases, and 11 bases lay in between.

V gene TRBV4-1 combines with J gene TRBJ1-4, with TRBD1 identical over 11 bases. This CDR3 region has 15 residues. The V gene's germline CDR1 is MGHRA and CDR2 YSYEKL. V lost 4 bases to trimming and J lost 7 bases; unmatched junction nucleotides: 5. As DNA, the CDR3 is TGCGCCAGCAGCCGAACCGGGACAGGGGGTGAAAAACTGTTTTTT. This codes for CASSRTGTGGEKLFF.